The T cell receptor (beta chain) under discussion was sequenced for a study of blood T cell repertoires in COVID-19. No more than 2 weeks before study entry, exposed participants had met a case of COVID-19. The data were produced by immunoSEQ multiplex PCR, yet TCRdb's version contains in-frame clones alone and is incomplete. The sample holds 60,000 or so clones, under 80% seen once. Sequencing was carried out using PBMCs or T cells enriched from blood (not recorded which). The sequence was obtained from a woman aged 60-70 years who had been exposed to COVID-19.

The CDR3: CASSLLVGGQAFF. CDR3 nucleotides: TGTGCCAGCAGCTTACTGGTCGGGGGACAAGCTTTCTTT. The rearrangement joins TRBV7-2 to TRBJ1-1; weak D call: TRBD1 (5 bases). Trimming shortened V by 2 bases and J by 9 bases, and 13 bases separated the two germline ends. CDR3 length: 13 amino acids. Germline CDR1 is SGHTA and CDR2 is FQGNSA. Using reference TRBV7-2 and TRBJ1-1 for the parts outside the CDR3, the full variable domain is GAGVSQSPSNKVTEKGKDVELRCDPISGHTALYWYRQSLGQGLEFLIYFQGNSAPDKSGLPSDRFSAERTGGSVSTLTIQRTQQEDSAVYLCASSLLVGGQAFFGQGTRLTVV.